The 17 T cell receptor beta chains presented below share a single source sample, sequenced in a study of radiotherapy plus CTLA-4 blockade in lung cancer. The protocol was immunoSEQ multiplex PCR, while the TCRdb copy is restricted to in-frame clones and leaves out a portion. The sample includes about 68,000 clones, about 80% of them seen just once. Sequenced here: peripheral blood, sampled from a patient treated with radiotherapy plus ipilimumab. These receptors all come from a human donor with non-small cell lung cancer who had a complete response to radiotherapy plus ipilimumab.

The chain uses TRBV7-8 and TRBJ2-1, with D perhaps TRBD1 (5 bases). V was shortened by 8 bases and J by 2 bases, with 10 bases between the two germline ends. Germline V gene data show CDR1 as SGHVS and CDR2 as FQNEAQ. The CDR3 runs to 13 residues. The DNA for the CDR3 is TGTGCCAGCGGCAGGGCTACCTACAATGAGCAGTTCTTC. Its translation is CASGRATYNEQFF.

The chain has TRBV6-5 and TRBJ1-1, with 7 bases identical to TRBD1. V was pared by 6 bases and J by 5 bases, with 3 bases of the junction left unmatched. Germline V gene data show CDR1 as MNHEY and CDR2 as SVGAGI. The CDR3 spans 12 residues. This chain's CDR3 is CASRQQGTEAFF. The CDR3 DNA follows: TGTGCCAGCAGGCAACAGGGGACTGAAGCTTTCTTT.

The genes are TRBV7-9 and TRBJ2-3; D might be TRBD1 (5 bases). The CDR3 loop spans 13 amino acids. CDR1 SEHNR and CDR2 FQNEAQ come from the germline V gene (reference sequence). V lost 6 bases, J lost 6 bases, and 13 bases lay in between. CDR3 nucleotides: TGTGCCAGCAGTCGAGACAGTTACGATACGCAGTATTTT. Protein sequence: CASSRDSYDTQYF.

With respect to this clone: Sequence at one end of the junction differs from germline and may be a read error. The gene calls are TRBV7-6 and TRBJ1-1, with D unclear. Germline CDR1 reads SGHVS; CDR2 reads FNYEAQ. The CDR3 spans 8 residues. CDR3 protein: CASSPRRF. The DNA for the CDR3 is TGTGCCAGCAGCCCCCGCCGCTTT.

V gene TRBV28 combines with J gene TRBJ2-7; 8 nucleotides match TRBD2. The length of the CDR3 is 14 residues. Looked up from germline, CDR1 is MDHEN and CDR2 is SYDVKM. Trimming at V came to 2 bases and at J to 4 bases, leaving 4 bases not matched to a gene. The CDR3 DNA follows: TGTGCCAGCAGTTTAAGAGCGGGGGCTTACGAGCAGTACGTC. Amino acid sequence: CASSLRAGAYEQYV.

This clone appeared once. The chain is built from TRBV5-1 and TRBJ1-1; no reliable D call. There are 14 residues in the CDR3. Trimming left V 6 bases short and J 0 bases short, with 12 bases between. Looked up from germline, CDR1 is SGHRS and CDR2 is YFSETQ. Written as DNA, the CDR3 is TGCGCCAGCATGGCTACGGCCATGAACACTGAAGCTTTCTTT. Translated: CASMATAMNTEAFF. Looking up the rest from reference TRBV5-1 and TRBJ1-1 gives the full variable domain: KAGVTQTPRYLIKTRGQQVTLSCSPISGHRSVSWYQQTPGQGLQFLFEYFSETQRNKGNFPGRFSGRQFSNSRSEMNVSTLELGDSALYLCASMATAMNTEAFFGQGTRLTVV.

This clone was detected once. The chain recombines TRBV10-1 with TRBJ2-3; D assignment may be TRBD1 or TRBD2 (6 bases each). The CDR3 has 18 residues. Germline V gives CDR1 WNHNN, CDR2 SYGVQD (reference sequence). V lost 3 bases, J lost 2 bases, and 21 bases lay in between. The CDR3 coding sequence is TGCGCCAGCAGTGATGGGGGGTTATTCGGGGGCCCCACAGATACGCAGTATTTT. Encoded protein: CASSDGGLFGGPTDTQYF.

The CDR3 loop is CASRIPGQTHEQYF. CDR3 sequence (DNA): TGTGCCAGCAGAATCCCAGGACAGACCCACGAGCAGTACTTC. J is TRBJ2-7 and V is TRBV7-2; tentatively, D is TRBD1 (6 bases). V was pared by 6 bases and J by 5 bases, with 17 bases between. Germline CDR1 is SGHTA and CDR2 is FQGNSA. The CDR3 has 14 residues.

The rearrangement uses TRBV4-1 and TRBJ2-1; D is unclear. This CDR3 has 12 residues. Looked up from germline, CDR1 is MGHRA and CDR2 is YSYEKL. Between the trimmed V and J ends, which lost 2 bases and 9 bases, there was a span of 8 bases. In DNA form, the CDR3 reads TGCGCCAGCAGCCAACTGGCCCGTGAGCAGTTCTTC. Translating gives CASSQLAREQFF.

The CDR3 DNA sequence: TGTGCCAGCAGTTACAGCTACGCTGGGGGTGAAGCTTTCTTT. Translating it yields CASSYSYAGGEAFF. The gene calls are TRBV2 and TRBJ1-1; a possible D gene is TRBD1 (5 bases). Germline CDR1 is SNHLY and CDR2 is FYNNEI. The V end was cut by 5 bases, the J end by 7 bases, with 17 bases between. This CDR3 comprises 14 residues.

The chain recombines TRBV13 with TRBJ2-2; 7 bases fit TRBD2. Germline CDR1 is PRHDT and CDR2 is FYEKMQ (reference sequence). This CDR3 is built from 15 residues. V trimming: 5 bases; J trimming: 5 bases; junction bases outside the gene matches: 8. The CDR3: CASSPLGGETGELFF. The CDR3 region has the DNA TGTGCCAGCAGCCCCCTGGGAGGGGAGACCGGGGAGCTGTTTTTT.

This chain uses TRBV19 with TRBJ1-5; TRBD1 aligns across 11 bases. With V trimmed by 4 bases and J by 1 base, 6 bases remained unmatched. This CDR3 is built from 17 residues. Germline CDR1 and CDR2: LNHDA and SQIVND (reference sequence). CDR3 loop: CASSNRDRGSSNQPQHF. The CDR3 DNA follows: TGTGCCAGTAGTAACCGGGACAGGGGGTCGAGCAATCAGCCCCAGCATTTT. The variable domain in full, completed from reference TRBV19 and TRBJ1-5, reads DGGITQSPKYLFRKEGQNVTLSCEQNLNHDAMYWYRQDPGQGLRLIYYSQIVNDFQKGDIAEGYSVSREKKESFPLTVTSAQKNPTAFYLCASSNRDRGSSNQPQHFGDGTRLSIL.

This clone was seen once. This chain connects TRBV6-5 to TRBJ2-2, with TRBD1 identical over 7 bases. J was trimmed by 0 bases and V by 6 bases; bases with no gene match: 4. The CDR3 totals 15 residues. The V gene's germline CDR1 is MNHEY and CDR2 SVGAGI. CDR3 nucleotide sequence: TGTGCCAGCAGACGACAGGGAGCGAACACCGGGGAGCTGTTTTTT. Protein product: CASRRQGANTGELFF.

The J gene is TRBJ1-4, the V gene TRBV2; D call uncertain. The germline CDR1 and CDR2 sequences are SNHLY and FYNNEI. This CDR3 has 14 amino acids. V lost 4 bases and J 5 bases, leaving 11 bases between the germline ends. The CDR3 protein is CASSVWDANEKLFF. The CDR3 bases are TGTGCCAGCAGTGTTTGGGATGCCAATGAAAAACTGTTTTTT.

The chain couples TRBV11-3 to TRBJ1-1; weak D call: TRBD1 (5 bases). Trimming stripped 0 bases from V and 4 bases from J, with 6 bases between. Germline assignment: CDR1 SGHNT and CDR2 YENEEA. This CDR3 is built from 13 residues. CDR3 DNA: TGTGCCAGCAGCTTAGAGGGGGGCACTGAAGCTTTCTTT. This sequence encodes CASSLEGGTEAFF.

This chain uses TRBV5-6 with TRBJ2-7; the D gene could be TRBD1 or TRBD2 (6 bases each). This CDR3 is 12 amino acids long. Germline V lookup: CDR1 SGHDT, CDR2 YYEEEE. With 0 bases removed from V and 11 bases from J, the gap between germline ends came to 12 bases. The CDR3 coding sequence is TGTGCCAGCAGCTTGGCCCCGGGGGCGGAGTACTTC. It is translated as CASSLAPGAEYF.

This sequence joins TRBV30 and TRBJ1-2; 7 positions match TRBD1. V was pared by 0 bases and J by 1 base, with 5 bases of the junction left unmatched. Germline V gives CDR1 GTSNPN, CDR2 SVGIG (reference sequence). The CDR3 totals 15 residues. CDR3 residues: CAWSVRRQGNYGYTF. In DNA, the CDR3 is TGTGCCTGGAGTGTACGGCGACAGGGTAACTATGGCTACACCTTC.